What follows are 22 T cell receptor beta chains derived from one specimen sequenced in a study of post-analysis software for immune sequencing data. Study findings and constraints: Five or six TRBV segments, TRBV5-6, TRBV5-1 and TRBV20-1 among them, were found more frequent in patients than controls.

Every TCR beta cDNA library bore unique molecular identifiers. MiXCR, applied by TCRdb to the PCR reads, yields one record per CDR3 protein. There are hundreds of thousands of distinct CDR3 sequences in the sample; 25% to 30% occur only once, and more than 0.55% lies in the top ten. Their cognate antigens are unknown. The sample taken for sequencing was blood. The receptors were gathered from a girl aged 10 to 17 with multiple sclerosis.

This CDR3 is CASSPGRSGGLLSYNEQFF. CDR3 DNA: TGTGCCAGCAGCCCAGGGCGTAGCGGGGGGCTACTCTCCTACAATGAGCAGTTCTTC. The chain links TRBV7-2 to TRBJ2-1; 10 positions agree with TRBD2. CDR3 length: 19 amino acids. V was clipped by 5 bases and J by 0 bases; unmatched bases: 13. CDR1 and CDR2 (germline): SGHTA, FQGNSA.

This clonotype was observed a handful of times. The V call is TRBV11-2, the J call TRBJ2-1; 8 nucleotides match TRBD2. Trimming at V came to 4 bases and at J to 10 bases, leaving 6 bases not matched to a gene. Germline CDR1 reads SGHAT; CDR2 reads FQNNGV. CDR3 length equals 13 residues. CDR3 sequence (DNA): TGTGCCAGCAGCTCCGCCGCTAGCGGGGAGCAGTTCTTC. Its translation is CASSSAASGEQFF.

This clonotype has more than one count but fewer than ten. V is TRBV9 and J is TRBJ2-1; possibly TRBD2 for D (5 bases). V was trimmed by 3 bases and J by 7 bases, leaving 14 bases between them. CDR3 size: 14 residues. Germline CDR1 SGDLS, CDR2 YYNGEE. The CDR3 here is CASSARLPGNEQFF. The CDR3 DNA sequence: TGTGCCAGCAGCGCCCGTCTGCCGGGGAATGAGCAGTTCTTC.

This chain uses TRBV14 with TRBJ1-2; 7 bases align to TRBD1. Trimming cost V 8 bases and J 5 bases; bases outside gene matches: 5. Germline V lookup: CDR1 SGHDN, CDR2 FVKESK. The CDR3 runs 12 residues. The CDR3 here is CASADRLYGYTF. As DNA, the CDR3 is TGTGCCAGCGCGGACAGGCTATATGGCTACACCTTC.

This clonotype was counted only a few times. This chain uses TRBV13 with TRBJ1-6; D might be TRBD1 (6 bases). The CDR3 loop spans 16 amino acids. Germline V gene data show CDR1 as PRHDT and CDR2 as FYEKMQ (reference sequence). The ends were cut back, 3 bases at V and 0 bases at J, with 9 bases in the middle. The chain's CDR3 is CASSLGANSYNSPLHF. CDR3 nucleotide sequence: TGTGCCAGCAGCTTGGGGGCCAACTCCTATAATTCACCCCTCCACTTT. Full variable domain (outside the CDR3, taken from reference TRBV13 and TRBJ1-6): AAGVIQSPRHLIKEKRETATLKCYPIPRHDTVYWYQQGPGQDPQFLISFYEKMQSDKGSIPDRFSAQQFSDYHSELNMSSLELGDSALYFCASSLGANSYNSPLHFGNGTRLTVT.

In its sample, this clonotype was seen a few times. The chain combines TRBV4-1 with TRBJ2-5; D is undetermined. V lost 0 bases, J lost 1 base, and 12 bases lay in between. This CDR3 spans 16 amino acids. From germline, CDR1 is MGHRA and CDR2 YSYEKL. The CDR3 DNA is TGCGCCAGCAGCCAAGACGGTCGCTACCTCCAAGAGACCCAGTACTTC. It codes for CASSQDGRYLQETQYF.

Points on this clonotype: At one end, the junction sequence differs from germline, possibly due to a read error. The rearrangement links TRBV28 to TRBJ2-6; D perhaps matches TRBD1 (6 bases). This CDR3 is built from 14 residues. The germline V gene has CDR1 MDHEN and CDR2 SYDVKM. CDR3 DNA: TGTGCCAGCGGTAGGGGGTTAGGGGCCAACGTCGTGACTTTC. Protein product: CASGRGLGANVVTF.

The J gene is TRBJ2-1, the V gene TRBV14; no reliable D call. This CDR3 contains 13 residues. V gave up 0 bases and J gave up 15 bases, with 15 bases separating them. In germline, CDR1 is SGHDN, CDR2 FVKESK. The CDR3, as DNA: TGTGCCAGCAGCCAAGATCTCAATACTTTGGGGTTCTTC. Translation: CASSQDLNTLGFF.

V is TRBV27 and J is TRBJ2-1; D unclear. Per germline, CDR1 MNHEY and CDR2 SMNVEV (reference sequence). V was pared by 5 bases and J by 7 bases, with 21 bases between. The CDR3 totals 16 residues. For the CDR3, the DNA is TGTGCCAGCAGTCCCCGCCGGGCGACTCCGACGAATGAGCAGTTCTTC. The encoded protein is CASSPRRATPTNEQFF.

This clonotype was seen only a few times. The V call is TRBV6-5, the J call TRBJ2-2; 9 bases fit TRBD2. The V segment lost 2 bases and the J segment 5 bases; nucleotides outside the gene matches: 9. The CDR3 runs to 17 residues. Germline CDR1 is MNHEY and CDR2 is SVGAGI. The DNA of the CDR3 is TGTGCCAGCAGTTACGAGGGAGGACTAGCGAGAACCGGGGAGCTGTTTTTT. Protein: CASSYEGGLARTGELFF.

This clonotype was seen repeatedly, ten times or more. The chain has TRBV9 and TRBJ1-2; D unclear. The CDR3 covers 13 residues. The germline gives CDR1 SGDLS, CDR2 YYNGEE. With 0 bases removed from V and 7 bases from J, the gap between germline ends came to 10 bases. CDR3 loop: CASSVGAASGYTF. The CDR3 DNA follows: TGTGCCAGCAGCGTAGGGGCAGCTAGTGGCTACACCTTC.

This clonotype was detected a few times. The V gene is TRBV20-1, the J gene TRBJ2-3, with TRBD2 identical over 8 bases. CDR1 is DFQATT, CDR2 SNEGSKA, per germline (reference sequence). This CDR3 contains 17 residues. The trim removed 6 bases at V and 0 bases at J, leaving 14 bases unmatched. CDR3 bases: TGCAGTGCCCACGAGGAGACTAGCGCAACTAGCACAGATACGCAGTATTTT. Its translation is CSAHEETSATSTDTQYF.

Ten or more counts support this clonotype. The chain is built from TRBV6-5 and TRBJ2-7, with 8 bases matching TRBD1. V shed 7 bases and J 6 bases; nucleotides not matched to a gene: 11. CDR1 and CDR2 (germline): MNHEY, SVGAGI. The CDR3 contains 14 residues. CDR3 nucleotide sequence: TGTGCCAGCACCCCGGGACAGGTAATAGGCGAGCAGTACTTC. This encodes CASTPGQVIGEQYF.

About this clonotype: At one of its ends the junction is not consistent with the germline gene, which may arise from a read error. V is TRBV25-1 and J is TRBJ1-6; weak D call: TRBD1 (5 bases). This CDR3 is 16 amino acids long. The germline V gene encodes CDR1 MGHDK and CDR2 SYGVNS. Here the CDR3 DNA reads TGTGCCAGCAGTGAAGGGTGGGGCTCTGTTAATTCACCCCTCTACTTT. Protein: CASSEGWGSVNSPLYF.

This chain links TRBV20-1 with TRBJ1-2, with 7 bases identical to TRBD1. The V gene end was trimmed by 0 bases and the J gene end by 4 bases; junction bases not matched to a gene: 14. The V gene's germline CDR1 is DFQATT and CDR2 SNEGSKA (reference sequence). The CDR3 spans 17 residues. CDR3 in DNA: TGCAGTGCTAGAGATCAAATTGGAGGGGGCGCCAGCTATGGCTACACCTTC. Residues: CSARDQIGGGASYGYTF.

The chain combines TRBV29-1 with TRBJ1-2, with D perhaps TRBD1 (6 bases). The CDR3 totals 11 residues. Trimming took off 4 bases at V and 7 bases at J, with 10 bases between the two ends. Germline V CDR1 and CDR2: SQVTM, ANQGSEA. In nucleotides, the CDR3 is TGCAGCGTTGTAGAGGGGGGTGGCTACACCTTC. It yields the protein CSVVEGGGYTF.

This clonotype was found a few times. The CDR3 sequence is CASSVTSGGEQYF. Here the CDR3 DNA reads TGTGCCAGCAGCGTCACTAGCGGAGGGGAGCAGTACTTC. This chain links TRBV7-2 with TRBJ2-7; TRBD2 matches 8 bases. CDR1 is SGHTA, CDR2 FQGNSA, per germline. The CDR3 is made up of 13 amino acids. The junction had 7 bases not matched to a gene; V was cut back by 5 bases and J by 7 bases.

The genes are TRBV7-2 and TRBJ2-3; TRBD2 aligns across 7 bases. V lost 5 bases, J lost 1 base, and 9 bases stayed unmatched. The CDR3 contains 16 residues. From germline, CDR1 is SGHTA and CDR2 FQGNSA. CDR3 sequence: CASSPYGGSRTDTQYF. The CDR3, as DNA: TGTGCCAGCAGCCCCTACGGCGGGAGTCGCACAGATACGCAGTATTTT.

The chain carries TRBV24-1 and TRBJ2-7; 11 bases line up with TRBD1. J gave up 2 bases and V 4 bases, and 6 bases lay outside the gene matches. Germline assignment: CDR1 KGHDR and CDR2 SFDVKD. The CDR3 runs 16 residues. The CDR3 region has the DNA TGTGCCACCAGTGACCTAGGGACAGGGGGAGCCTACGAGCAGTACTTC. This sequence encodes CATSDLGTGGAYEQYF.

This clonotype occurred a few times. The rearrangement links TRBV7-8 to TRBJ2-7; 7 bases match TRBD2. The J segment lost 2 bases and the V segment lost 5 bases, leaving 9 bases of the junction unmatched. CDR3 length: 15 amino acids. Germline CDR1 SGHVS, CDR2 FQNEAQ. CDR3 sequence (DNA): TGTGCCAGCAGCCGGGCGGGAGCCAGCGCCTACGAGCAGTACTTC. Translation gives CASSRAGASAYEQYF. The complete variable domain, with remaining parts taken from reference TRBV7-8 and TRBJ2-7, reads GAGVSQSPRYKVAKRGQDVALRCDPISGHVSLFWYQQALGQGPEFLTYFQNEAQLDKSGLPSDRFFAERPEGSVSTLKIQRTQQEDSAVYLCASSRAGASAYEQYFGPGTRLTVT.

This clonotype showed up just a few times. This chain connects TRBV24-1 to TRBJ1-2, with D unclear. V was cut by 0 bases and J by 6 bases, with 4 bases left in between. Germline CDR1 is KGHDR and CDR2 is SFDVKD. This CDR3 contains 12 residues. DNA of the CDR3: TGTGCCACCAGTGATTTGACTGATGGCTACACCTTC. Translating gives CATSDLTDGYTF.

This clonotype was observed a few times. The V and J genes are TRBV5-1 and TRBJ1-2; unclear D gene. With 3 bases removed from V and 2 bases from J, the gap between germline ends came to 2 bases. This CDR3 is built from 11 residues. Germline CDR1 is SGHRS and CDR2 is YFSETQ. The CDR3 reads CASSYNYGYTF. The DNA for the CDR3 is TGCGCCAGCAGCTACAACTATGGCTACACCTTC.